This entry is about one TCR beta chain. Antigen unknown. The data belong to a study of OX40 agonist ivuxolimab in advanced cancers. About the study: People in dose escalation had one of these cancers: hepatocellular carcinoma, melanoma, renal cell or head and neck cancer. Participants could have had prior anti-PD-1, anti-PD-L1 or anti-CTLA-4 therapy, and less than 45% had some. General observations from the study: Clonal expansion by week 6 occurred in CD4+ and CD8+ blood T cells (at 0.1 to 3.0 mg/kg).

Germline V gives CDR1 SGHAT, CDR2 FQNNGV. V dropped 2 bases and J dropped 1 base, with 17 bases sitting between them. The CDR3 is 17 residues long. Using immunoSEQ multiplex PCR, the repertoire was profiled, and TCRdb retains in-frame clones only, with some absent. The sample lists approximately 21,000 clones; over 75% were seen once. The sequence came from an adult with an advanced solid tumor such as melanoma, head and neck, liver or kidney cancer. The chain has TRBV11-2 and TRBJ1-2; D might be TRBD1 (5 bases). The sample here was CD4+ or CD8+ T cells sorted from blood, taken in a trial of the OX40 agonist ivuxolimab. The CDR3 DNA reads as TGTGCCAGCAGCTTAAGGGTTTCGGGGACCTTTAACTATGGCTACACCTTC. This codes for CASSLRVSGTFNYGYTF.